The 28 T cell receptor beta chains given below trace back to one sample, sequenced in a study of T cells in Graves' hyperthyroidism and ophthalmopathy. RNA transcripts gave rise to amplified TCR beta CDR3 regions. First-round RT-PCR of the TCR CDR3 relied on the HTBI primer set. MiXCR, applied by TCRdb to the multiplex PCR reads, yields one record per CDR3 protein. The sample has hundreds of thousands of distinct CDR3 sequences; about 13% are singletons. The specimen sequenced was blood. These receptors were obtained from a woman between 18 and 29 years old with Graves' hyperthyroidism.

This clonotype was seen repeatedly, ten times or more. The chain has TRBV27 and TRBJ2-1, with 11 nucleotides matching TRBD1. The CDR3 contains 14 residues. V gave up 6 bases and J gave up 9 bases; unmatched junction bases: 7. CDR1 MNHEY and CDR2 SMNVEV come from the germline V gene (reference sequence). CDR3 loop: CASRLVGTGGEQFF. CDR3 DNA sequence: TGTGCCAGCAGACTCGTGGGGACAGGGGGTGAGCAGTTCTTC.

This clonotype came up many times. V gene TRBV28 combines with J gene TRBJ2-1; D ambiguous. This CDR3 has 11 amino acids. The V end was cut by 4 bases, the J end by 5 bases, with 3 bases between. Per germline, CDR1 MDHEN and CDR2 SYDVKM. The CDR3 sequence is CASSSDNEQFF. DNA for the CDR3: TGTGCCAGCAGTTCAGACAATGAGCAGTTCTTC.

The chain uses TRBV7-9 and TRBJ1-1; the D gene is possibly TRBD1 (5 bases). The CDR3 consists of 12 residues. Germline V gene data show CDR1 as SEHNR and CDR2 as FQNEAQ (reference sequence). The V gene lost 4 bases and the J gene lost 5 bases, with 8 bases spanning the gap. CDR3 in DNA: TGTGCCAGCAGCTACAGGATTACTGAAGCTTTCTTT. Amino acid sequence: CASSYRITEAFF.

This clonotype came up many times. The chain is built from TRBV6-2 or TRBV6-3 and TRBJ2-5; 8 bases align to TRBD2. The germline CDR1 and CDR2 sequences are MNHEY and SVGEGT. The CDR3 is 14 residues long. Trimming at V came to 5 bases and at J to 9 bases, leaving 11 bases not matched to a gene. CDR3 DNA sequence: TGTGCCAGCAGTCACTTAGCGGGATCGGGAGCCCAGTACTTC. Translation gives CASSHLAGSGAQYF.

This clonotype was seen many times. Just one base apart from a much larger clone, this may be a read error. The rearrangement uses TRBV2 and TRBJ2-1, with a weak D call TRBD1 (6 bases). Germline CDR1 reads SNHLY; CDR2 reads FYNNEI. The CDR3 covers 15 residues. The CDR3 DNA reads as TGTACCAGCAGTCTCTACGGGACATTATACAATGAGCAGTTCTTC. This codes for CTSSLYGTLYNEQFF. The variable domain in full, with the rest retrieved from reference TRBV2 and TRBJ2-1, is EPEVTQTPSHQVTQMGQEVILRCVPISNHLYFYWYRQILGQKVEFLVSFYNNEISEKSEIFDDQFSVERPDGSNFTLKIRSTKLEDSAMYFCTSSLYGTLYNEQFFGPGTRLTVL.

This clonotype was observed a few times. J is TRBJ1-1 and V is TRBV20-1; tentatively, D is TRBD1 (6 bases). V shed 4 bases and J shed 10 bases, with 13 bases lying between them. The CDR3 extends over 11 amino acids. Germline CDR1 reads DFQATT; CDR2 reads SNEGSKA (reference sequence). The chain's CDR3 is CSAMHTGTAFF. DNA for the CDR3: TGCAGTGCTATGCATACAGGGACAGCTTTCTTT.

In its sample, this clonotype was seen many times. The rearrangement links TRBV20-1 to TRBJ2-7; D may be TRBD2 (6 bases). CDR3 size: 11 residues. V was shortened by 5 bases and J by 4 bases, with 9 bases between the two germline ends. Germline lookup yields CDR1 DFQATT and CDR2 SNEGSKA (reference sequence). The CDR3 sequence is CSARREYEQYF. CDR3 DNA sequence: TGCAGTGCTCGCCGGGAGTACGAGCAGTACTTC.

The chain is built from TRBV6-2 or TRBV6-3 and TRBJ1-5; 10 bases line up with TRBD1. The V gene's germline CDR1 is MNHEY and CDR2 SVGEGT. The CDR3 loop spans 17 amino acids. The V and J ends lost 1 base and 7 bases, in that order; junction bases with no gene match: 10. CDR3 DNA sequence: TGTGCCAGCAGTTACTTCCGGGACAGGGGAAAGGACCAGCCCCAGCATTTT. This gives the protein CASSYFRDRGKDQPQHF.

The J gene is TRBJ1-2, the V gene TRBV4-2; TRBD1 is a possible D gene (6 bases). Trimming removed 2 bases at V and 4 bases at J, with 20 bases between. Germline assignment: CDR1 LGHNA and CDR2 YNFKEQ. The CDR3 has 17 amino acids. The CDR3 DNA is TGTGCCAGCAGCCAATTGGATCTGACAGGAAGTATCTATGGCTACACCTTC. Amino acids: CASSQLDLTGSIYGYTF.

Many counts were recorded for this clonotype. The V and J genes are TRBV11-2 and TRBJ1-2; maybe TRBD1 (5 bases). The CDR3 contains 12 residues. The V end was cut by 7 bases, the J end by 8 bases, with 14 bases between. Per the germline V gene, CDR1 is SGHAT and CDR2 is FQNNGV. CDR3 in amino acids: CASIGVLIGYTF. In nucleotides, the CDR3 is TGTGCCAGCATAGGGGTGCTTATCGGCTACACCTTC.

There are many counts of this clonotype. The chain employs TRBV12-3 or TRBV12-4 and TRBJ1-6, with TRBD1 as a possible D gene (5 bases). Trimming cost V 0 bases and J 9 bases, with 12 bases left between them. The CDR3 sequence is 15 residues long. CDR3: CASSLAQGVASPLHF. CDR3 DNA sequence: TGTGCCAGCAGTTTAGCCCAGGGAGTAGCTTCACCCCTCCACTTT.

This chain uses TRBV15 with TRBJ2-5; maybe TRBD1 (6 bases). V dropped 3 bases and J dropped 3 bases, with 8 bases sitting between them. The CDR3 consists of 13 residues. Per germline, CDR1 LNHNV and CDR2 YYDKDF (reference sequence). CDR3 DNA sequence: TGTGCCACCAGCAGGTCAGGGGAAGAGACCCAGTACTTC. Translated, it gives CATSRSGEETQYF. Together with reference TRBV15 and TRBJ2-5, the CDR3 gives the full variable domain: DAMVIQNPRYQVTQFGKPVTLSCSQTLNHNVMYWYQQKSSQAPKLLFHYYDKDFNNEADTPDNFQSRRPNTSFCFLDIRSPGLGDTAMYLCATSRSGEETQYFGPGTRLLVL.

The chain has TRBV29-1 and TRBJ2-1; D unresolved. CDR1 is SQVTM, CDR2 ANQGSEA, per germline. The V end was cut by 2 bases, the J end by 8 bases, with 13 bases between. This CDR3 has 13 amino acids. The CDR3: CSVERVSQDEQFF. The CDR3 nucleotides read TGCAGCGTTGAAAGGGTATCTCAGGATGAGCAGTTCTTC.

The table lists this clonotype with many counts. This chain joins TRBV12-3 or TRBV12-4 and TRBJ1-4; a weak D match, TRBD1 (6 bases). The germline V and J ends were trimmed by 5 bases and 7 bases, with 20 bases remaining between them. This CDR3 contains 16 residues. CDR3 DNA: TGTGCCAGCAGTCACTCCTCTCGGGGGGCGGTTGAAAAACTGTTTTTT. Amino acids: CASSHSSRGAVEKLFF.

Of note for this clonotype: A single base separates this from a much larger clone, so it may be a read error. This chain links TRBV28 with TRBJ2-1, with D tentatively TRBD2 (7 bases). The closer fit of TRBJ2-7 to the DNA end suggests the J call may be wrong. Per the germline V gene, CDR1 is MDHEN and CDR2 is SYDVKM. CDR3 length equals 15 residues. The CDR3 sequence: CATARGGVSYNEQYF. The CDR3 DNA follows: TGTGCCACAGCGAGGGGGGGCGTGTCCTACAATGAGCAGTACTTC.

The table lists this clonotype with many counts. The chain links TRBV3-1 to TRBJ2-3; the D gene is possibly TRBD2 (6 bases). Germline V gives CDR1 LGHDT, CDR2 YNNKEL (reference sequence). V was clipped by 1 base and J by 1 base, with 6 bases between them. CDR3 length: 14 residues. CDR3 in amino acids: CASSQVAGTDTQYF. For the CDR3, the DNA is TGTGCCAGCAGCCAAGTAGCGGGCACAGATACGCAGTATTTT.

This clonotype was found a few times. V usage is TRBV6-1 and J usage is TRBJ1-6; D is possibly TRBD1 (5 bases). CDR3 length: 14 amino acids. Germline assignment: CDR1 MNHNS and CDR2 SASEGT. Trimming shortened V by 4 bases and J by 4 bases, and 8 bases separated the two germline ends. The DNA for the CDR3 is TGTGCCAGCAGTGGCAGGGCTTATAATTCACCCCTCCACTTT. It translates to CASSGRAYNSPLHF.

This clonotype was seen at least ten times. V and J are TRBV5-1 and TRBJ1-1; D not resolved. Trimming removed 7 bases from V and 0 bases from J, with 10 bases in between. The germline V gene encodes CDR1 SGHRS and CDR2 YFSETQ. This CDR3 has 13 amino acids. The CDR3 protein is CASVGNLNTEAFF. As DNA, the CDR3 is TGCGCCAGCGTGGGCAACTTGAACACTGAAGCTTTCTTT.

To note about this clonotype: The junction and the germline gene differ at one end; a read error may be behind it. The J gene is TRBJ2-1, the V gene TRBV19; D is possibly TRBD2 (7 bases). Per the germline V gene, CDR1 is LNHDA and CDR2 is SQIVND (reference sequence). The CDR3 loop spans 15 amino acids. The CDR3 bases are TGTGCCAGTGGTATGTTTCAAGCGGGGACAAATGAGCAGTTCTTC. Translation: CASGMFQAGTNEQFF.

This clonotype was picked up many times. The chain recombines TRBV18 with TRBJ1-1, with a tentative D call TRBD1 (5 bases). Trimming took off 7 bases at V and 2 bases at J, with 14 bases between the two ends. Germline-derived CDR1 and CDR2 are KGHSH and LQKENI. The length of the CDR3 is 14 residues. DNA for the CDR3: TGTGCCAGCTTACTATCTAGGGGTAACACTGAAGCTTTCTTT. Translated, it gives CASLLSRGNTEAFF. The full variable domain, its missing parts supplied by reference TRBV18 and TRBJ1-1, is NAGVMQNPRHLVRRRGQEARLRCSPMKGHSHVYWYRQLPEEGLKFMVYLQKENIIDESGMPKERFSAEFPKEGPSILRIQQVVRGDSAAYFCASLLSRGNTEAFFGQGTRLTVV.

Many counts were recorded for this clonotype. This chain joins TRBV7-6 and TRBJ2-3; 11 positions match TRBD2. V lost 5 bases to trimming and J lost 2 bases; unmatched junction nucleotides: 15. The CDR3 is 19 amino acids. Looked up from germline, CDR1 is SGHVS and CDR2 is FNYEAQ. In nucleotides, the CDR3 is TGTGCCAGCAGCCCCGACTTTGCCCTGACTAGCGGGGACACAGATACGCAGTATTTT. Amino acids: CASSPDFALTSGDTDTQYF.

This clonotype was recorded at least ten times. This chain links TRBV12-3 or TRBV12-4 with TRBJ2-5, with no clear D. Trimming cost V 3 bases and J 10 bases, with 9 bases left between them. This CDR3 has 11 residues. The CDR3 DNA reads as TGTGCCAGCAGTTTGGAGTGGATCCAGTACTTC. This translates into CASSLEWIQYF.

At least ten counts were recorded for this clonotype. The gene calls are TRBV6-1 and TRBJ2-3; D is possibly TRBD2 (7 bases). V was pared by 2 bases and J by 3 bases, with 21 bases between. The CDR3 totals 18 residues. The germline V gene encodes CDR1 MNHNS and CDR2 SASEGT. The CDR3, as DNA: TGTGCCAGCAGTGAATTGGGGGGGGCCCAAATGGGGACAGATACGCAGTATTTT. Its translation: CASSELGGAQMGTDTQYF.

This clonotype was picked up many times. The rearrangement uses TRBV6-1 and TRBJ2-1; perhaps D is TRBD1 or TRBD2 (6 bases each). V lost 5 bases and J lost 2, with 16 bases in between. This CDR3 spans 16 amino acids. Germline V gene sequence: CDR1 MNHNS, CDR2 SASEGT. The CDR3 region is CASSYSGGGPYNEQFF. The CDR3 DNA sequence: TGTGCCAGCAGTTACTCAGGTGGGGGGCCCTACAATGAGCAGTTCTTC.

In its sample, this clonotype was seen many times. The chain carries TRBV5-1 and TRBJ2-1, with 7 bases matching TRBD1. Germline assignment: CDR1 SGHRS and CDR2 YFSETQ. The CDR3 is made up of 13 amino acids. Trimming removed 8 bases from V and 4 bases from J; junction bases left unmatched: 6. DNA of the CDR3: TGCGCCAGTCGGGACAGTCCTTACAATGAGCAGTTCTTC. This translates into CASRDSPYNEQFF.

CDR3 sequence (DNA): TGTGCCAGCAGCCATATTCAGGCTAGCACAGATACGCAGTATTTT. It is translated as CASSHIQASTDTQYF. The rearrangement joins TRBV3-1 to TRBJ2-3; D is uncertain. The CDR3 spans 15 residues. Germline V gives CDR1 LGHDT, CDR2 YNNKEL (reference sequence). The germline V and J ends were trimmed by 3 bases and 0 bases, with 10 bases remaining between them.

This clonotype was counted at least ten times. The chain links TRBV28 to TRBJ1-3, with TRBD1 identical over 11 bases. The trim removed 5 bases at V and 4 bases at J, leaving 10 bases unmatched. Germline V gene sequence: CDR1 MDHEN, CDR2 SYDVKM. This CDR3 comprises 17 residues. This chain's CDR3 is CASSPWTGGFTGNTIYF. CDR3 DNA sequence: TGTGCCAGCAGTCCCTGGACAGGGGGCTTCACCGGAAACACCATATATTTT.

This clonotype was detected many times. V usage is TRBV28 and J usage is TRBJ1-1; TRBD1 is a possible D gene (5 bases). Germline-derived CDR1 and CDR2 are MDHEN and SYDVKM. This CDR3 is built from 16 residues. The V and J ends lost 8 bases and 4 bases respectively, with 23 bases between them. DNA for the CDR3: TGTGCCAGCGGAGGGGTCTCGGTGAGGGGATTCACTGAAGCTTTCTTT. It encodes CASGGVSVRGFTEAFF.